These 7 T cell receptor beta chains were all obtained from the same sample, sequenced in a study of CD8 T cells in ankylosing spondylitis. Their antigens remain unidentified. Study-wide results and caveats: Made up of fewer than 10 highly homologous variants, a TCR beta motif appeared characteristic of ankylosing spondylitis blood.

TCRdb called the 5' RACE reads again in MiXCR, with one record for every CDR3 protein. The table has about 840,000 distinct CDR3 sequences, 10% to 15% seen once. Sequenced: blood, either unsorted or a sorted T cell fraction (not recorded which). Receptors were obtained from a male donor with ankylosing spondylitis.

This chain joins TRBV20-1 and TRBJ1-2; possibly TRBD1 for D (6 bases). Germline V gene lookup returns CDR1 DFQATT and CDR2 SNEGSKA (reference sequence). The V and J ends lost 3 bases and 3 bases respectively, with 11 bases between them. This CDR3 spans 13 amino acids. The CDR3 nucleotides read TGCAGTGCTAGCACAGGGTGGGACTATGGCTACACCTTC. Its protein product is CSASTGWDYGYTF.

The chain couples TRBV4-3 to TRBJ2-1; no reliable D call. The germline CDR1 and CDR2 sequences are LGHNA and YSLEER. V was shortened by 4 bases and J by 0 bases, with 13 bases between the two germline ends. There are 16 residues in the CDR3. The CDR3 coding sequence is TGCGCCAGCAGCCGTTTGTTCTTTAGCTCCTACAATGAGCAGTTCTTC. Protein: CASSRLFFSSYNEQFF.

This clonotype was detected a few times. The rearrangement joins TRBV5-1 to TRBJ2-5; TRBD2 is a possible D gene (6 bases). The CDR3 length is 14 residues. CDR1 is SGHRS and CDR2 is YFSETQ in the germline V gene. V gave up 4 bases and J gave up 3 bases, with 13 bases separating them. The CDR3 region has the DNA TGCGCCAGCAGCCCCATACCGGGGGAAGAGACCCAGTACTTC. It is translated as CASSPIPGEETQYF.

This chain connects TRBV20-1 to TRBJ2-1; D ambiguous. The germline V gene has CDR1 DFQATT and CDR2 SNEGSKA (reference sequence). The CDR3 is 14 residues long. The ends were cut back, 1 base at V and 4 bases at J, with 11 bases in the middle. In DNA, the CDR3 is TGCAGTGCTAGAGTTTCTACACTGTACAATGAGCAGTTCTTC. It encodes CSARVSTLYNEQFF.

This chain uses TRBV6-1 with TRBJ2-5; 7 bases agree with TRBD1. V trimming: 3 bases; J trimming: 4 bases; junction bases outside the gene matches: 5. The CDR3 runs 14 residues. Germline-derived CDR1 and CDR2 are MNHNS and SASEGT. Here the CDR3 DNA reads TGTGCCAGCAGTGACACAGGGGAAAGAGAGACCCAGTACTTC. Amino acids: CASSDTGERETQYF.

This clonotype was counted only a few times. This chain uses TRBV6-5 with TRBJ2-3; 8 bases line up with TRBD1. The CDR3 runs to 15 residues. Germline values: CDR1 MNHEY, CDR2 SVGAGI. V shed 3 bases and J 6 bases; nucleotides not matched to a gene: 8. The CDR3 is CASSYRGTGGDTQYF. The CDR3 DNA reads TGTGCCAGCAGTTATCGCGGGACAGGCGGGGATACGCAGTATTTT.

This clonotype was counted only a few times. The V and J genes are TRBV10-1 and TRBJ2-7; D not resolved. Trimming took off 5 bases at V and 7 bases at J, with 15 bases between the two ends. Germline CDR1 and CDR2: WNHNN and SYGVQD (reference sequence). The CDR3 length is 13 residues. CDR3 amino acids: CASSKYSMGEQYF. Here the CDR3 DNA reads TGCGCCAGCAGTAAATACTCCATGGGAGAGCAGTACTTC.